The T cell receptor beta chain described here comes from a study of CD8+ T cells in alopecia areata (dated by TCRdb to between 2017 and 2018). Some background on the complete study: The treated patients took part in an open-label pilot trial in which moderate-to-severe alopecia areata was treated with oral tofacitinib at 5 to 10 mg twice daily. Tofacitinib was given for 6 to 18 months, followed by 6 months of follow-up off drug to assess delayed response and recurrence. Scalp clonality was compared among normal scalp (n=4), patchy alopecia areata scalp (n=8), and alopecia totalis/universalis scalp (n=8). The study used high-throughput TCRbeta sequencing to examine T cell clonal expansion in alopecia areata, in both the C3H/HeJ mouse model and human patients. On the human side, TCRbeta sequencing was run on scalp tissue and on sorted CD4+ and CD8+ peripheral blood T cells from healthy controls and from alopecia areata patients with either patchy or totalis/universalis disease. Disease severity in treated patients was measured with the SALT score, which quantifies the percentage of affected scalp surface area. The RNA source kit depended on sample type: the PAXgene miRNA kit for fixed scalp, the miRNeasy kit for PBMCs, and the RNeasy kit for mouse skin. Biopsies were taken from tofacitinib-treated patients at baseline and again at 4 and 24 weeks into treatment, and several of those patients also had a later scalp biopsy. immunoSEQ multiplex PCR using 35 Vbeta forward primers and 13 Jbeta reverse primers was used to amplify TCRbeta CDR3 regions. General findings and caveats noted by the study authors: Tofacitinib significantly decreased scalp clonality and the number of expanded CD8+ clones among the top 100 scalp clones. Compared with normal scalp, lesional scalp had higher clonality and more expanded CD8+ clones, particularly in alopecia totalis/universalis, a pattern that suggests antigenic drive. Because the treated cohort was small and included a single nonresponder, larger studies are needed to assess links between baseline CD8+ expansion and response. Many expanded lesional clones persisted in scalp and blood during tofacitinib treatment, which may partly explain relapse after stopping treatment. Compared with mice, TCR sequences shared between patients were less clear, possibly partly because of HLA diversity across the patient population. Scalp TCR repertoire analysis is complicated because resident alphabeta T cells in normal human skin are also sequenced, whereas mouse skin is dominated by gammadelta T cells.

Receptor libraries were prepared by the immunoSEQ multiplex PCR assay. RNA was extracted from all samples and reverse transcribed into cDNA, which served as template for TCR sequencing. First-strand cDNA was synthesized with SuperScript III using a 2:1 mix of oligo-dT and random hexamers. Amplification bias was assessed with a synthetic immune receptor repertoire, and residual bias was removed computationally. The paper's processing steps were these. Raw reads were preprocessed for error removal, and CDR3 was defined according to IMGT conventions as running from the conserved cysteine to phenylalanine. Clonality was computed as 1 minus the Shannon entropy, with the entropy normalized by log2 of the number of productive unique TCRs. Whether each scalp clone was CD4 or CD8 was inferred by checking scalp TCRbeta sequences against the CD4 and CD8 repertoires from sorted blood. Drawn from immuneACCESS, this table holds only the in-frame rearrangements with V and J called that TCRdb kept. Clones are partly lost; checked studies trace under half to an unresolved V gene and leave the rest unexplained. V and J calls and clone size are as listed in that table; D and trimming were resolved from the DNA. The sample records 150,000 or so clones, about three fifths of which are singletons. The ten top clones hold 16% of the sample.

Read against the paper, the sample's treatment or condition label means: oral pan-JAK inhibitor, 5-10 mg twice daily. From alopecia areata patients, peripheral blood was collected along with lesional scalp punch biopsies. PBMCs were isolated by density centrifugation and stained for CD3, CD4 and CD8, after which CD4+ and CD8+ T cells were sorted on a FACSAria. The germline ends are 0 bases apart after V is trimmed by 1 base and J by 2 bases. The CDR3 starts with the cysteine, ends with the phenylalanine, and has 11 residues. Of all the DNA, just the CDR3 is kept, 33 bases in frame from base 1. CDR1 and CDR2, looked up from the germline V gene, are SGHRS and YFSETQ. With regard to this clone: No antigen is known for it. The record has no base qualities; no much larger clone is one base away.

This sequence originates from a human donor with alopecia areata. The V and J segments used are TRBV5-1 and TRBJ1-2; there is no confident call for the D gene. This material consisted of CD4+ T cells sorted from blood, taken at approximately week 56, from a patient treated with tofacitinib. The CDR3 protein sequence reads: CASSLNYGYTF. The DNA sequence is as follows: TGCGCCAGCAGCTTGAACTATGGCTACACCTTC.